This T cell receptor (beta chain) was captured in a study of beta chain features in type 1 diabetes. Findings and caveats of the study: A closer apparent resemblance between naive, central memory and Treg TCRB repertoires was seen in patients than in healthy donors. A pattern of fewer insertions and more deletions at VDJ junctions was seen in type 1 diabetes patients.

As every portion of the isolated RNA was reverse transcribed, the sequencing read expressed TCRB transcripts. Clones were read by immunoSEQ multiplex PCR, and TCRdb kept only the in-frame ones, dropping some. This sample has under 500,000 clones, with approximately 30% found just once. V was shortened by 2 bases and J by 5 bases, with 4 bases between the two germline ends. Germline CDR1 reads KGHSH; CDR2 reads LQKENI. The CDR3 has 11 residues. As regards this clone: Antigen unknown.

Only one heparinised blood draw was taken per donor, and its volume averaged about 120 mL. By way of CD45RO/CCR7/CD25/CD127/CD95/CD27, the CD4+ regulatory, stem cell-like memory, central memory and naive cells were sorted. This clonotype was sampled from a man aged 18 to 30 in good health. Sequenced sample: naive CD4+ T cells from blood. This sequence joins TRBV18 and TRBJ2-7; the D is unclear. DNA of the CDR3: TGTGCCAGCTCACCAAACCACGAGCAGTACTTC. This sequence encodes CASSPNHEQYF.